A single sample is the source of the 30 T cell receptor beta chains below, sequenced in a study of blood T cell repertoires in COVID-19. Libraries were prepared by immunoSEQ multiplex PCR; TCRdb keeps only in-frame clonotypes and omits some of them. The sample has roughly 360,000 clones; 80% to 85% are singletons. Input material: PBMCs or T cells enriched from blood (not recorded which). The receptors were sampled from a woman in her 50s who had recovered from COVID-19.

The rearrangement uses TRBV4-1 and TRBJ2-7, with D possibly TRBD1 on 6 matching bases. The CDR3 length is 14 residues. Trimming took off 5 bases at V and 3 bases at J, with 14 bases between the two ends. CDR1 is MGHRA, CDR2 YSYEKL, per germline. The CDR3 region has the DNA TGCGCCAGCAGCGATTTGACGGACAGCTACGAGCAGTACTTC. Its translation is CASSDLTDSYEQYF.

Details on this clone: Other DNA sequences in this specimen translate into the identical CDR3. The chain combines TRBV5-1 with TRBJ1-1; TRBD1 matches 7 bases. The CDR3 covers 13 residues. CDR1 is SGHRS and CDR2 is YFSETQ in the germline V gene. The V gene end was trimmed by 4 bases and the J gene end by 4 bases; junction bases not matched to a gene: 4. The CDR3 nucleotides read TGCGCCAGCAGCCTTGACAGGGCCACTGAAGCTTTCTTT. This sequence encodes CASSLDRATEAFF.

The chain carries TRBV6-5 and TRBJ2-1, with 9 bases fitting TRBD1. Germline-derived CDR1 and CDR2 are MNHEY and SVGAGI. Trimming cost V 4 bases and J 9 bases; bases outside gene matches: 7. The CDR3 is 14 residues long. The CDR3 DNA reads as TGTGCCAGCAGTTCACCGGGACAGGGAGGTGAGCAGTTCTTC. Translation gives CASSSPGQGGEQFF.

The chain uses TRBV2 and TRBJ1-2, with no clear D. Germline V gene sequence: CDR1 SNHLY, CDR2 FYNNEI. The V end was cut by 5 bases, the J end by 5 bases, with 6 bases between. This CDR3 has 11 amino acids. As DNA, the CDR3 is TGTGCCAGCAGTAGCGAATATGGCTACACCTTC. Protein product: CASSSEYGYTF.

The chain uses TRBV7-9 and TRBJ1-5; 7 nucleotides match TRBD1. The CDR3 contains 16 residues. J gave up 0 bases and V 0 bases, and 2 bases lay outside the gene matches. Germline-derived CDR1 and CDR2 are SEHNR and FQNEAQ (reference sequence). The DNA for the CDR3 is TGTGCCAGCAGCTTAGCAACAGGGGCTAGCAATCAGCCCCAGCATTTT. It yields the protein CASSLATGASNQPQHF.

The chain uses TRBV15 and TRBJ2-1; 11 bases map to TRBD2. Looked up from germline, CDR1 is LNHNV and CDR2 is YYDKDF (reference sequence). CDR3 size: 14 residues. The trim removed 1 base at V and 7 bases at J, leaving 0 bases unmatched. For the CDR3, the DNA is TGTGCCACCAGCAGAGCTAGCGGGAGGAATGAGCAGTTCTTC. It translates to CATSRASGRNEQFF.

This sequence joins TRBV19 and TRBJ2-7; D perhaps matches TRBD2 (6 bases). Trimming shortened V by 7 bases and J by 4 bases, and 17 bases separated the two germline ends. The germline V gene has CDR1 LNHDA and CDR2 SQIVND (reference sequence). The CDR3 covers 14 residues. CDR3 in DNA: TGTGCCAGTACCAATAACGGGAGCCTATACGAGCAGTACTTC. This encodes CASTNNGSLYEQYF. Using reference TRBV19 and TRBJ2-7 for the parts outside the CDR3, the full variable domain is DGGITQSPKYLFRKEGQNVTLSCEQNLNHDAMYWYRQDPGQGLRLIYYSQIVNDFQKGDIAEGYSVSREKKESFPLTVTSAQKNPTAFYLCASTNNGSLYEQYFGPGTRLTVT.

The rearrangement uses TRBV6-2 or TRBV6-3 and TRBJ1-1, with D hard to call. Germline assignment: CDR1 MNHEY and CDR2 SVGEGT. Trimming took off 2 bases at V and 2 bases at J, with 6 bases between the two ends. The CDR3 length is 13 residues. The CDR3 DNA reads TGTGCCAGCAGTTACACTTCTAACACTGAAGCTTTCTTT. It specifies CASSYTSNTEAFF.

The CDR3 reads CASSVGGGQPQHF. In nucleotides, the CDR3 is TGTGCCAGCAGCGTGGGGGGAGGCCAGCCCCAGCATTTT. This chain connects TRBV5-6 to TRBJ1-5, with a possible D match to TRBD1 (5 bases). Germline V gives CDR1 SGHDT, CDR2 YYEEEE. V shed 4 bases and J shed 7 bases, with 12 bases lying between them. CDR3 length equals 13 residues.

Concerning this clone: Other DNA sequences of this sample code for an identical CDR3. The J gene is TRBJ1-6, the V gene TRBV5-4; D gene uncertain. V was trimmed by 0 bases and J by 6 bases, leaving 7 bases between them. CDR1 SGHNT and CDR2 YYREEE come from the germline V gene (reference sequence). The CDR3 spans 14 residues. CDR3 DNA sequence: TGTGCCAGCAGCTTGGGACTTAGTAATTCACCCCTCCACTTT. As protein: CASSLGLSNSPLHF. The complete variable domain, with remaining parts taken from reference TRBV5-4 and TRBJ1-6, reads ETGVTQSPTHLIKTRGQQVTLRCSSQSGHNTVSWYQQALGQGPQFIFQYYREEENGRGNFPPRFSGLQFPNYSSELNVNALELDDSALYLCASSLGLSNSPLHFGNGTRLTVT.

The chain uses TRBV19 and TRBJ2-1; a weak D match, TRBD2 (6 bases). Germline V gene sequence: CDR1 LNHDA, CDR2 SQIVND (reference sequence). Trimming cost V 6 bases and J 3 bases, with 12 bases left between them. The CDR3 runs to 14 residues. CDR3 sequence: CASSRTEGYNEQFF. CDR3 nucleotide sequence: TGTGCCAGTAGCCGGACGGAGGGCTACAATGAGCAGTTCTTC. Variable domain in full (rest from reference TRBV19 and TRBJ2-1): DGGITQSPKYLFRKEGQNVTLSCEQNLNHDAMYWYRQDPGQGLRLIYYSQIVNDFQKGDIAEGYSVSREKKESFPLTVTSAQKNPTAFYLCASSRTEGYNEQFFGPGTRLTVL.

CDR3 region: CASGSSRGGENTEAFF. The CDR3, as DNA: TGTGCCAGCGGTTCGTCCAGAGGGGGGGAGAACACTGAAGCTTTCTTT. V gene TRBV6-5 combines with J gene TRBJ1-1, with a tentative D call TRBD1 (6 bases). Trimming took 8 bases from V and 1 from J, leaving 20 bases between them. Germline V gives CDR1 MNHEY, CDR2 SVGAGI. This CDR3 spans 16 amino acids.

The chain carries TRBV4-2 and TRBJ2-3, with D tentatively TRBD2 (5 bases). Per germline, CDR1 LGHNA and CDR2 YNFKEQ. This CDR3 region has 16 residues. V was clipped by 4 bases and J by 0 bases, with 14 bases between them. The CDR3 nucleotides are TGTGCCAGCAGCCCACAAGCGGCTTACAGCACAGATACGCAGTATTTT. Protein sequence: CASSPQAAYSTDTQYF.

The table lists this clone with a count of one. J is TRBJ2-1 and V is TRBV27, with 11 bases matching TRBD2. Germline trimming cut 1 base from V and 15 bases from J; bases unmatched to any gene: 14. The germline CDR1 and CDR2 sequences are MNHEY and SMNVEV (reference sequence). The CDR3 has 16 residues. CDR3 DNA sequence: TGTGCCAGCAGTTTATACCATACTAGCGGGAGTAACATTAGGTTCTTC. Its protein is CASSLYHTSGSNIRFF.

The genes are TRBV9 and TRBJ1-1; D is unclear. The CDR3 runs 14 residues. Between the trimmed V and J ends, which lost 1 base and 1 base, there was a span of 8 bases. Germline loops: CDR1 SGDLS, CDR2 YYNGEE. As DNA, the CDR3 is TGTGCCAGCAGCGTATCCCAACAGAACACTGAAGCTTTCTTT. This gives the protein CASSVSQQNTEAFF.

The chain employs TRBV7-2 and TRBJ1-3, with D possibly being TRBD1 (5 bases). The germline V gene encodes CDR1 SGHTA and CDR2 FQGNSA. V was cut by 1 base and J by 0 bases, with 13 bases left in between. This CDR3 is built from 17 residues. The CDR3 bases are TGTGCCAGCAGCTTAGGTGGGGGGGGACGCTCTGGAAACACCATATATTTT. This sequence encodes CASSLGGGGRSGNTIYF.

The chain uses TRBV7-9 and TRBJ2-7, with 9 bases aligning to TRBD1. This CDR3 region has 15 residues. CDR1 SEHNR and CDR2 FQNEAQ come from the germline V gene (reference sequence). J was trimmed by 5 bases and V by 5 bases; bases with no gene match: 10. The CDR3 DNA reads TGTGCCAGCAGCCATGGACGGGACAGGGTCCACGAGCAGTACTTC. Translating it yields CASSHGRDRVHEQYF.

The rearrangement joins TRBV7-2 to TRBJ1-2; possibly TRBD1 for D (5 bases). Germline V gene lookup returns CDR1 SGHTA and CDR2 FQGNSA. This CDR3 is 14 amino acids long. The V gene lost 3 bases and the J gene lost 8 bases, with 16 bases spanning the gap. CDR3 amino acids: CASSFLDGGRGYTF. DNA of the CDR3: TGTGCCAGCAGCTTCTTGGACGGGGGGAGAGGCTACACCTTC.

This chain connects TRBV30 to TRBJ2-2; 10 bases match TRBD2. Germline V gives CDR1 GTSNPN, CDR2 SVGIG (reference sequence). V lost 4 bases and J lost 4; bases outside the gene matches: 15. The length of the CDR3 is 18 residues. CDR3 nucleotide sequence: TGTGCCTGGATACGATCCAGCGGGAGGGCCCATGGCACCGGGGAGCTGTTTTTT. Protein sequence: CAWIRSSGRAHGTGELFF.

This clone has just one count. V gene TRBV6-5 combines with J gene TRBJ2-7; 8 bases line up with TRBD2. Germline-derived CDR1 and CDR2 are MNHEY and SVGAGI. This CDR3 has 15 residues. The V and J ends lost 6 bases and 6 bases, in that order; junction bases with no gene match: 13. The CDR3 bases are TGTGCCAGCAGGGTCGCCGTGGCTAGCGGGTCCGAGCAGTACTTC. Its translation: CASRVAVASGSEQYF.

The chain combines TRBV2 with TRBJ1-2, with TRBD1 as a possible D gene (6 bases). This CDR3 spans 15 amino acids. V shed 6 bases and J shed 2 bases, with 16 bases lying between them. Per the germline V gene, CDR1 is SNHLY and CDR2 is FYNNEI. CDR3 residues: CASRATGLANYGYTF. The CDR3 nucleotides read TGTGCCAGCAGAGCAACAGGGCTCGCCAACTATGGCTACACCTTC. The complete variable domain, with remaining parts taken from reference TRBV2 and TRBJ1-2, reads EPEVTQTPSHQVTQMGQEVILRCVPISNHLYFYWYRQILGQKVEFLVSFYNNEISEKSEIFDDQFSVERPDGSNFTLKIRSTKLEDSAMYFCASRATGLANYGYTFGSGTRLTVV.

The chain has TRBV11-2 and TRBJ1-1; the match to TRBD1 covers 8 bases. This CDR3 contains 16 residues. V was clipped by 5 bases and J by 4 bases; unmatched bases: 12. Germline V gene sequence: CDR1 SGHAT, CDR2 FQNNGV. CDR3 nucleotides: TGTGCCAGCAGCCCCCCGACAGGGGTTGGGGTCACTGAAGCTTTCTTT. This encodes CASSPPTGVGVTEAFF.

V and J are TRBV20-1 and TRBJ1-2, with D tentatively TRBD1 (6 bases). The germline V gene has CDR1 DFQATT and CDR2 SNEGSKA (reference sequence). The CDR3 is 13 residues long. V lost 3 bases and J lost 3, with 11 bases in between. CDR3 DNA sequence: TGCAGTGCTAGTCTGGGGACACACTATGGCTACACCTTC. Translated, it gives CSASLGTHYGYTF.

This clone was picked up a small number of times. The chain joins TRBV4-1 to TRBJ1-5, with 7 bases identical to TRBD1. Germline V gene lookup returns CDR1 MGHRA and CDR2 YSYEKL. The CDR3 runs 16 residues. The trim removed 5 bases at V and 5 bases at J, leaving 12 bases unmatched. The CDR3: CASSFQVGGADQPQHF. For the CDR3, the DNA is TGCGCCAGCAGCTTTCAAGTAGGGGGCGCGGATCAGCCCCAGCATTTT.

V usage is TRBV25-1 and J usage is TRBJ1-6; the match to TRBD1 covers 10 bases. Germline V gives CDR1 MGHDK, CDR2 SYGVNS. CDR3 size: 17 residues. The V segment lost 6 bases and the J segment 1 base; nucleotides outside the gene matches: 6. This chain's CDR3 is CASRSDRGFSYNSPLHF. The CDR3 DNA reads as TGTGCCAGCAGGTCGGACAGGGGGTTTTCCTATAATTCACCCCTCCACTTT. The variable domain in full, completed from reference TRBV25-1 and TRBJ1-6, reads EADIYQTPRYLVIGTGKKITLECSQTMGHDKMYWYQQDPGMELHLIHYSYGVNSTEKGDLSSESTVSRIRTEHFPLTLESARPSHTSQYLCASRSDRGFSYNSPLHFGNGTRLTVT.

CDR3 DNA sequence: TGTGCCAGCAGCTTAATCCAGGGGGCGCGAACTGAAGCTTTCTTT. Translation gives CASSLIQGARTEAFF. The chain has TRBV7-8 and TRBJ1-1; 8 bases align to TRBD1. The CDR3 runs to 15 residues. Germline V gene lookup returns CDR1 SGHVS and CDR2 FQNEAQ. V shed 2 bases, J shed 5 bases, and the junction held 7 bases outside the gene matches.

This clone was seen more than once but under ten times. The chain employs TRBV28 and TRBJ1-5; D possibly corresponds to TRBD1 (6 bases). V was trimmed by 2 bases and J by 0 bases, leaving 11 bases between them. The germline V gene encodes CDR1 MDHEN and CDR2 SYDVKM. The CDR3 has 16 amino acids. The CDR3 is CASSLLGQNSNQPQHF. The DNA of the CDR3 is TGTGCCAGCAGTTTACTTGGACAGAATAGCAATCAGCCCCAGCATTTT.

The V and J genes are TRBV4-1 and TRBJ2-2, with no clear D. Germline V lookup: CDR1 MGHRA, CDR2 YSYEKL. The CDR3 sequence is 15 residues long. The V gene lost 1 base and the J gene lost 1 base, with 7 bases spanning the gap. The CDR3 DNA reads TGCGCCAGCAGCCAAGCAACGGGGAACACCGGGGAGCTGTTTTTT. The encoded protein is CASSQATGNTGELFF.

This rearrangement joins TRBV19 to TRBJ1-1; the D is unclear. The CDR3 totals 14 residues. Trimming left V 5 bases short and J 4 bases short, with 14 bases between. CDR1 and CDR2 (germline): LNHDA, SQIVND (reference sequence). The CDR3 sequence is CASSPRGLVTEAFF. DNA for the CDR3: TGTGCCAGTAGTCCTCGTGGTCTAGTCACTGAAGCTTTCTTT.

Comment on this clone: One junction end disagrees with the germline gene, perhaps due to a read error. The sample holds other DNA sequences that translate to the same CDR3. The chain recombines TRBV11-3 with TRBJ2-7, with 7 bases that match TRBD1. The germline gives CDR1 SGHNT, CDR2 YENEEA. The CDR3 is made up of 12 amino acids. The DNA of the CDR3 is TGTGCCAGCAGGAGACAGGGACCGTCGTTCGACTTC. Protein: CASRRQGPSFDF.